Shown below are 21 T cell receptor beta chains from a single sample sequenced in a study of blood T cell repertoires in COVID-19. Clones were read by immunoSEQ multiplex PCR, and TCRdb kept only the in-frame ones, dropping some. Of 300,000 to 450,000 clones in the sample, 89% were seen once. The sequenced material came from peripheral blood. These receptors all stem from a woman in her 30s with COVID-19, enrolled during active disease.

The chain's CDR3 is CASSLGTGNYGYTF. CDR3 bases: TGTGCCAGCAGCTTAGGGACAGGGAACTATGGCTACACCTTC. The V call is TRBV7-2, the J call TRBJ1-2, with 8 positions matching TRBD1. The CDR3 totals 14 residues. The V gene's germline CDR1 is SGHTA and CDR2 FQGNSA. With 1 base clipped from V and 2 bases from J, the junction kept 0 bases outside the gene matches.

The chain employs TRBV6-6 and TRBJ1-5; perhaps TRBD1 as D (5 bases). V was cut by 2 bases and J by 1 base, with 12 bases left in between. Germline values: CDR1 MNHNY, CDR2 SVGAGI (reference sequence). This CDR3 contains 16 residues. Here the CDR3 DNA reads TGTGCCAGCAGTTACGGGAGGGGCAGCAGCAATCAGCCCCAGCATTTT. Translation gives CASSYGRGSSNQPQHF.

J is TRBJ2-7 and V is TRBV6-5, with a possible D match to TRBD2 (5 bases). The V gene lost 10 bases and the J gene lost 0 bases, with 10 bases spanning the gap. The CDR3 is made up of 12 amino acids. Germline V CDR1 and CDR2: MNHEY, SVGAGI. CDR3 nucleotides: TGTGCCACCCGAGCGGACTCCTACGAGCAGTACTTC. Its translation is CATRADSYEQYF.

This clone was seen only once. The rearrangement uses TRBV6-1 and TRBJ1-6; the match to TRBD1 covers 9 bases. The CDR3 is made up of 17 amino acids. The J segment lost 0 bases and the V segment lost 2 bases, leaving 2 bases of the junction unmatched. Per the germline V gene, CDR1 is MNHNS and CDR2 is SASEGT. Written as DNA, the CDR3 is TGTGCCAGCAGTGAAAGGGGACAGGGCTCCTATAATTCACCCCTCCACTTT. It is translated as CASSERGQGSYNSPLHF.

This sequence joins TRBV5-5 and TRBJ1-1; 7 bases map to TRBD1. The CDR3 runs 13 residues. The J segment lost 7 bases and the V segment lost 2 bases, leaving 5 bases of the junction unmatched. Germline assignment: CDR1 SGHKS and CDR2 YYEKEE (reference sequence). This chain's CDR3 is CASSFSSGGEAFF. Written as DNA, the CDR3 is TGTGCCAGCAGCTTCTCCTCAGGGGGTGAAGCTTTCTTT. Looking up the rest from reference TRBV5-5 and TRBJ1-1 gives the full variable domain: DAGVTQSPTHLIKTRGQQVTLRCSPISGHKSVSWYQQVLGQGPQFIFQYYEKEERGRGNFPDRFSARQFPNYSSELNVNALLLGDSALYLCASSFSSGGEAFFGQGTRLTVV.

The chain uses TRBV6-2 or TRBV6-3 and TRBJ1-6; no firm D call. CDR3 length equals 13 residues. Germline CDR1 is MNHEY and CDR2 is SVGEGT. Trimming pared 7 bases from V and 9 bases from J, leaving 13 bases between. CDR3 loop: CASTPALFSPLHF. The CDR3 bases are TGTGCCAGCACCCCGGCACTATTTTCACCCCTCCACTTT.

In DNA form, the CDR3 reads TGTGCCAGTAGCCAAGGGGTTAGCAATCAGCCCCAGCATTTT. It encodes CASSQGVSNQPQHF. This chain joins TRBV19 and TRBJ1-5; the D gene is possibly TRBD1 (5 bases). The CDR3 runs 14 residues. Germline V gene lookup returns CDR1 LNHDA and CDR2 SQIVND (reference sequence). V was clipped by 6 bases and J by 0 bases, with 9 bases between them.

The chain uses TRBV11-2 and TRBJ2-3; possibly TRBD2 for D (5 bases). Trimming shortened V by 1 base and J by 4 bases, and 9 bases separated the two germline ends. Germline CDR1 reads SGHAT; CDR2 reads FQNNGV. The CDR3 sequence is 14 residues long. Here the CDR3 DNA reads TGTGCCAGCAGCTTAGGGCTCGGGGCAGATACGCAGTATTTT. Translation: CASSLGLGADTQYF.

This chain joins TRBV4-1 and TRBJ2-1; 14 nucleotides line up with TRBD2. V was clipped by 5 bases and J by 3 bases; unmatched bases: 12. Germline V lookup: CDR1 MGHRA, CDR2 YSYEKL. This CDR3 contains 19 residues. The CDR3 region is CASSYFGTSGSPLYNEQFF. As DNA, the CDR3 is TGCGCCAGCAGCTACTTCGGGACTAGCGGGAGTCCACTCTACAATGAGCAGTTCTTC.

This clone was observed once. The chain uses TRBV11-2 and TRBJ2-2, with unresolved D. This CDR3 is built from 17 residues. CDR1 is SGHAT, CDR2 FQNNGV, per germline. V was clipped by 1 base and J by 2 bases, with 14 bases between them. The CDR3 nucleotides are TGTGCCAGCAGCTTAGGTGGGCGAACCTTAAACACCGGGGAGCTGTTTTTT. Translated, it gives CASSLGGRTLNTGELFF. Drawing the rest from reference TRBV11-2 and TRBJ2-2, the complete variable domain is EAGVAQSPRYKIIEKRQSVAFWCNPISGHATLYWYQQILGQGPKLLIQFQNNGVVDDSQLPKDRFSAERLKGVDSTLKIQPAKLEDSAVYLCASSLGGRTLNTGELFFGEGSRLTVL.

The chain has TRBV30 and TRBJ1-1; possibly TRBD1 for D (6 bases). Germline V gene lookup returns CDR1 GTSNPN and CDR2 SVGIG (reference sequence). The V end was cut by 1 base, the J end by 0 bases, with 9 bases between. The CDR3 runs 14 residues. The CDR3 region has the DNA TGTGCCTGGAGTGGAGGACAGTTGAACACTGAAGCTTTCTTT. Amino acid sequence: CAWSGGQLNTEAFF. The full variable domain, in which reference TRBV30 and TRBJ1-1 provide the parts outside the CDR3, is SQTIHQWPATLVQPVGSPLSLECTVEGTSNPNLYWYRQAAGRGLQLLFYSVGIGQISSEVPQNLSASRPQDRQFILSSKKLLLSDSGFYLCAWSGGQLNTEAFFGQGTRLTVV.

The chain links TRBV5-5 to TRBJ2-7; D is uncertain. Deletions cut 1 base from V and 6 bases from J, with 11 bases between. This CDR3 comprises 13 residues. Looked up from germline, CDR1 is SGHKS and CDR2 is YYEKEE (reference sequence). DNA for the CDR3: TGTGCCAGCAGCTTGCTGAGCTCCGGCGAGCAGTACTTC. Protein product: CASSLLSSGEQYF.

This chain links TRBV4-1 with TRBJ2-1; possibly TRBD1 for D (6 bases). The germline gives CDR1 MGHRA, CDR2 YSYEKL. This CDR3 is 15 amino acids long. With 7 bases removed from V and 3 bases from J, the gap between germline ends came to 16 bases. The CDR3, as DNA: TGCGCCAGCAAGGACAGAAACATGAACTACAATGAGCAGTTCTTC. Its translation: CASKDRNMNYNEQFF.

The V and J genes are TRBV6-5 and TRBJ2-1, with 10 bases lining up with TRBD1. The germline V gene has CDR1 MNHEY and CDR2 SVGAGI. V trimming: 5 bases; J trimming: 9 bases; junction bases outside the gene matches: 10. This CDR3 region has 15 residues. The CDR3 is CASSRQGARRVEQFF. The CDR3 DNA sequence: TGTGCCAGCAGTCGACAGGGGGCGAGGAGGGTTGAGCAGTTCTTC.

The V call is TRBV2, the J call TRBJ1-4; D might be TRBD1 (5 bases). V was trimmed by 5 bases and J by 10 bases, leaving 20 bases between them. The CDR3 runs to 15 residues. Germline V gene lookup returns CDR1 SNHLY and CDR2 FYNNEI. CDR3 protein: CASSSIAGAVLKLFF. The DNA for the CDR3 is TGTGCCAGCAGTTCCATAGCTGGGGCCGTCCTAAAACTGTTTTTT.

This clone was observed once. The V call is TRBV5-1, the J call TRBJ2-5; 9 bases line up with TRBD2. This CDR3 is 18 amino acids long. The V gene end was trimmed by 2 bases and the J gene end by 4 bases; junction bases not matched to a gene: 15. Germline CDR1 is SGHRS and CDR2 is YFSETQ. The CDR3 nucleotides read TGCGCCAGCAGCTTCGTGAGGGGAGTAGCGGGAGTGGGAGAGACCCAGTACTTC. Translation gives CASSFVRGVAGVGETQYF.

The rearrangement uses TRBV2 and TRBJ1-3; 7 nucleotides match TRBD1. The CDR3 consists of 16 residues. Germline lookup yields CDR1 SNHLY and CDR2 FYNNEI. J was trimmed by 0 bases and V by 6 bases; bases with no gene match: 8. CDR3 residues: CASSRSGQASGNTIYF. DNA for the CDR3: TGTGCCAGCAGCCGATCAGGACAGGCCTCTGGAAACACCATATATTTT.

This chain connects TRBV11-3 to TRBJ2-1; weak D call: TRBD1 (5 bases). V was trimmed by 0 bases and J by 7 bases, leaving 19 bases between them. The CDR3 contains 17 residues. Germline V lookup: CDR1 SGHNT, CDR2 YENEEA. The CDR3 here is CASSLDRVGYLGNEQFF. DNA of the CDR3: TGTGCCAGCAGCTTAGACAGGGTAGGCTATCTGGGAAATGAGCAGTTCTTC.

The chain carries TRBV6-2 or TRBV6-3 and TRBJ2-3; 10 bases are shared with TRBD2. This CDR3 is 15 amino acids long. The V segment lost 6 bases and the J segment 2 bases; nucleotides outside the gene matches: 5. Germline V lookup: CDR1 MNHEY, CDR2 SVGEGT. The CDR3, as DNA: TGTGCCAGCAGCGGAGCGGGGGGGTTCACAGATACGCAGTATTTT. Translated: CASSGAGGFTDTQYF.

V and J are TRBV7-8 and TRBJ1-5; the D is unclear. The V end was cut by 1 base, the J end by 5 bases, with 6 bases between. This CDR3 contains 13 residues. In germline, CDR1 is SGHVS, CDR2 FQNEAQ. CDR3 nucleotide sequence: TGTGCCAGCAGCTTAGGAGGGTATCAGCCCCAGCATTTT. Amino acid sequence: CASSLGGYQPQHF.

The chain uses TRBV4-3 and TRBJ2-3; the D is unclear. Germline V CDR1 and CDR2: LGHNA, YSLEER. CDR3 size: 15 residues. V was shortened by 2 bases and J by 2 bases, with 11 bases between the two germline ends. DNA for the CDR3: TGCGCCAGCAGCCAACAAGGCAGCGACACAGATACGCAGTATTTT. Residues: CASSQQGSDTDTQYF.